The 26 T cell receptor beta chains below come from one sample, sequenced in a study of cytomegalovirus exposure and HLA in healthy donors. The PCR had 60 Vbeta and 13 Jbeta primers. Sequencing was performed with immunoSEQ multiplex PCR; in TCRdb, only in-frame clones are kept and a portion is missing. The sample shows roughly 150,000 clones, roughly 80% of them seen only once. Sequenced input: PBMCs. The receptors were gathered from a man aged 30 to 39 in good health and CMV-seronegative.

This sequence joins TRBV7-9 and TRBJ2-2; TRBD2 matches at 11 bases. From germline, CDR1 is SEHNR and CDR2 FQNEAQ (reference sequence). The J segment lost 6 bases and the V segment lost 5 bases, leaving 5 bases of the junction unmatched. This CDR3 has 15 amino acids. Here the CDR3 DNA reads TGTGCCAGCAGCAAAACTAGCGGGGGTTCCGGGGAGCTGTTTTTT. Amino acids: CASSKTSGGSGELFF.

The chain combines TRBV30 with TRBJ2-7; perhaps TRBD2 as D (6 bases). Germline V CDR1 and CDR2: GTSNPN, SVGIG (reference sequence). V gave up 3 bases and J gave up 0 bases, with 15 bases separating them. This CDR3 has 15 amino acids. CDR3 DNA sequence: TGTGCCTGGAGCCCCCGGGGGACTCGCTCCTACGAGCAGTACTTC. Encoded protein: CAWSPRGTRSYEQYF.

This clone was counted between two and nine times. This chain uses TRBV4-3 with TRBJ1-2, with TRBD1 identical over 10 bases. CDR1 and CDR2 (germline): LGHNA, YSLEER. The CDR3 consists of 14 residues. With V trimmed by 5 bases and J by 5 bases, 5 bases remained unmatched. The CDR3 DNA reads as TGCGCCAGCAGCACCCGGGACAGGGGATATGGCTACACCTTC. It specifies CASSTRDRGYGYTF.

The chain couples TRBV28 to TRBJ1-2, with D possibly TRBD1 on 6 matching bases. V was pared by 6 bases and J by 6 bases, with 23 bases between. The germline V gene encodes CDR1 MDHEN and CDR2 SYDVKM. This CDR3 spans 16 amino acids. DNA for the CDR3: TGTGCCAGCAGCCTTCCCGGGGGGCGCCGCCCGGATGGCTACACCTTC. This gives the protein CASSLPGGRRPDGYTF.

The genes are TRBV19 and TRBJ2-4; 12 positions match TRBD2. CDR1 is LNHDA, CDR2 SQIVND, per germline (reference sequence). V was clipped by 5 bases and J by 9 bases; unmatched bases: 8. The CDR3 has 15 residues. The CDR3 nucleotides are TGTGCCAGTAGTTTCCTAGCGGGAGGGCCGGGCATTCAGTACTTC. Amino acids: CASSFLAGGPGIQYF.

The V call is TRBV5-1, the J call TRBJ2-7, with TRBD1 matching over 10 bases. This CDR3 has 14 amino acids. Germline V gene data show CDR1 as SGHRS and CDR2 as YFSETQ. Unmatched junction bases numbered 3, after V lost 4 bases and J lost 2 bases. The CDR3 loop reads CASSTDRGTYEQYF. In DNA form, the CDR3 reads TGCGCCAGCAGCACGGACAGGGGGACCTACGAGCAGTACTTC. Using reference TRBV5-1 and TRBJ2-7 for the parts outside the CDR3, the full variable domain is KAGVTQTPRYLIKTRGQQVTLSCSPISGHRSVSWYQQTPGQGLQFLFEYFSETQRNKGNFPGRFSGRQFSNSRSEMNVSTLELGDSALYLCASSTDRGTYEQYFGPGTRLTVT.

The chain joins TRBV2 to TRBJ1-2; D gene uncertain. V was clipped by 0 bases and J by 4 bases, with 9 bases between them. Per the germline V gene, CDR1 is SNHLY and CDR2 is FYNNEI. This CDR3 has 14 residues. The CDR3, as DNA: TGTGCCAGCAGTGAAGCGCTTAGTCTCTATGGCTACACCTTC. The encoded protein is CASSEALSLYGYTF.

This chain connects TRBV11-3 to TRBJ2-1, with 10 bases lining up with TRBD2. The CDR3 is made up of 15 amino acids. V lost 4 bases, J lost 3 bases, and 3 bases stayed unmatched. CDR1 and CDR2 from the germline V gene are SGHNT and YENEEA. CDR3 in amino acids: CASSSSSGSYNEQFF. In DNA, the CDR3 is TGTGCCAGCAGCTCGTCTAGCGGGAGCTACAATGAGCAGTTCTTC.

This chain uses TRBV7-6 with TRBJ2-1; 12 bases agree with TRBD1. CDR1 and CDR2 (germline): SGHVS, FNYEAQ. V gave up 5 bases and J gave up 7 bases; unmatched junction bases: 9. The CDR3 is made up of 16 amino acids. The CDR3, as DNA: TGTGCCAGCAGCAAAGGGGGGGGACAGGGGGCGAATGAGCAGTTCTTC. Amino acids: CASSKGGGQGANEQFF.

This clone was seen only a few times. The chain carries TRBV4-3 and TRBJ2-1, with a tentative D call TRBD1 (6 bases). Germline CDR1 is LGHNA and CDR2 is YSLEER. The germline V and J ends were trimmed by 4 bases and 0 bases, with 10 bases remaining between them. This CDR3 is built from 15 residues. CDR3: CASSRGHSSYNEQFF. The CDR3 DNA is TGCGCCAGCAGCCGGGGACACAGCTCCTACAATGAGCAGTTCTTC.

This chain uses TRBV13 with TRBJ1-2; 10 positions match TRBD1. CDR3 length: 14 amino acids. V lost 4 bases, J lost 8 bases, and 7 bases stayed unmatched. CDR1 and CDR2 from the germline V gene are PRHDT and FYEKMQ (reference sequence). The CDR3 is CASSWTGGIEGYTF. CDR3 in DNA: TGTGCCAGCAGCTGGACAGGGGGGATTGAGGGCTACACCTTC.

The J gene is TRBJ2-1, the V gene TRBV4-1; the match to TRBD2 covers 9 bases. After removal of 6 bases from V and 8 bases from J, the junction contained 11 bases not matched to a gene. The germline V gene has CDR1 MGHRA and CDR2 YSYEKL. The CDR3 covers 15 residues. The CDR3 coding sequence is TGCGCCAGCAGGCCACGGGCTAGCGGGACTTATGAGCAGTTCTTC. Protein: CASRPRASGTYEQFF.

The V and J genes are TRBV7-9 and TRBJ2-5; a weak D match, TRBD1 (5 bases). The CDR3 is 14 amino acids. Trimming removed 2 bases from V and 4 bases from J, with 11 bases in between. Germline assignment: CDR1 SEHNR and CDR2 FQNEAQ (reference sequence). CDR3 region: CASSLNQGRETQYF. DNA of the CDR3: TGTGCCAGCAGCTTAAACCAGGGCCGAGAGACCCAGTACTTC.

The rearrangement joins TRBV5-6 to TRBJ2-1, with 7 bases aligning to TRBD1. The CDR3 extends over 13 amino acids. V lost 4 bases to trimming and J lost 9 bases; unmatched junction nucleotides: 7. CDR1 is SGHDT and CDR2 is YYEEEE in the germline V gene. CDR3 residues: CASSPRRDSEQFF. The CDR3, as DNA: TGTGCCAGCAGCCCTAGAAGGGACAGTGAGCAGTTCTTC.

The chain employs TRBV4-1 and TRBJ2-2; D perhaps matches TRBD2 (5 bases). V lost 1 base and J lost 6, with 21 bases in between. Germline assignment: CDR1 MGHRA and CDR2 YSYEKL. The CDR3 loop spans 18 amino acids. The CDR3 nucleotides are TGCGCCAGCAGCCAAGCATGGCTAGGTGTGGGGAGTTCCGGGGAGCTGTTTTTT. It translates to CASSQAWLGVGSSGELFF.

V gene TRBV19 combines with J gene TRBJ1-4, with unresolved D. The length of the CDR3 is 13 residues. Trimming pared 5 bases from V and 7 bases from J, leaving 11 bases between. Germline CDR1 is LNHDA and CDR2 is SQIVND (reference sequence). CDR3 coding DNA: TGTGCCAGTAGTTTCAGGTTCGGTGAAAAACTGTTTTTT. Protein sequence: CASSFRFGEKLFF.

This chain links TRBV7-9 with TRBJ2-3; 9 nucleotides agree with TRBD2. With V trimmed by 1 base and J by 5 bases, 7 bases remained unmatched. Per the germline V gene, CDR1 is SEHNR and CDR2 is FQNEAQ (reference sequence). There are 16 residues in the CDR3. In DNA, the CDR3 is TGTGCCAGCAGCTTAGTGCGGGGGGGCCTCGGAGATACGCAGTATTTT. Amino acid sequence: CASSLVRGGLGDTQYF.

The V and J genes are TRBV28 and TRBJ1-5, with 7 bases fitting TRBD1. Germline CDR1 is MDHEN and CDR2 is SYDVKM. Trimming at V came to 7 bases and at J to 1 base, leaving 4 bases not matched to a gene. The CDR3 length is 14 residues. The CDR3 nucleotides are TGTGCCAGCACTCGGGACAGCAGCAATCAGCCCCAGCATTTT. It specifies CASTRDSSNQPQHF.

The genes are TRBV5-1 and TRBJ2-1, with 14 bases identical to TRBD2. Germline loops: CDR1 SGHRS, CDR2 YFSETQ. This CDR3 comprises 16 residues. V lost 4 bases, J lost 8 bases, and 8 bases stayed unmatched. Written as DNA, the CDR3 is TGCGCCAGCAGCCTTCGACTAGCGGGAGGGGCCGATGAGCAGTTCTTC. This encodes CASSLRLAGGADEQFF. The variable domain in full, completed from reference TRBV5-1 and TRBJ2-1, reads KAGVTQTPRYLIKTRGQQVTLSCSPISGHRSVSWYQQTPGQGLQFLFEYFSETQRNKGNFPGRFSGRQFSNSRSEMNVSTLELGDSALYLCASSLRLAGGADEQFFGPGTRLTVL.

This chain joins TRBV27 and TRBJ1-3; D unresolved. With 2 bases removed from V and 4 bases from J, the gap between germline ends came to 12 bases. Germline V gene data show CDR1 as MNHEY and CDR2 as SMNVEV (reference sequence). The CDR3 length is 15 residues. CDR3 sequence reads: CASSLPAVSGNTIYF. In DNA, the CDR3 is TGTGCCAGCAGTTTACCTGCGGTGTCAGGAAACACCATATATTTT.

The V call is TRBV10-3, the J call TRBJ2-5; D is uncertain. The germline V and J ends were trimmed by 3 bases and 4 bases, with 12 bases remaining between them. Germline CDR1 is ENHRY and CDR2 is SYGVKD. The CDR3 runs 14 residues. CDR3 nucleotides: TGTGCCATCAGTGATGCTTCGTGGGCAGAGACCCAGTACTTC. Amino acid sequence: CAISDASWAETQYF.

The rearrangement links TRBV7-2 to TRBJ2-7; 7 bases match TRBD1. There are 14 residues in the CDR3. J lost 1 base, V lost 5 bases, and 5 bases had no gene match. The germline CDR1 and CDR2 sequences are SGHTA and FQGNSA. The CDR3 here is CASSQGQISYEQYF. The CDR3 nucleotides are TGTGCCAGCAGCCAGGGACAGATTTCCTACGAGCAGTACTTC. Filled out from reference TRBV7-2 and TRBJ2-7, the complete variable domain reads GAGVSQSPSNKVTEKGKDVELRCDPISGHTALYWYRQSLGQGLEFLIYFQGNSAPDKSGLPSDRFSAERTGGSVSTLTIQRTQQEDSAVYLCASSQGQISYEQYFGPGTRLTVT.

This chain links TRBV6-5 with TRBJ2-7; 9 bases align to TRBD1. The CDR3 has 16 residues. Germline values: CDR1 MNHEY, CDR2 SVGAGI. Trimming cost V 2 bases and J 3 bases; bases outside gene matches: 8. The CDR3 protein is CASSYDFGTGNYEQYF. The CDR3 DNA is TGTGCCAGCAGTTACGATTTCGGGACAGGGAACTACGAGCAGTACTTC.

The chain has TRBV2 and TRBJ2-7; D unclear. The V and J ends lost 8 bases and 2 bases respectively, with 10 bases between them. Germline lookup yields CDR1 SNHLY and CDR2 FYNNEI. This CDR3 spans 12 amino acids. DNA of the CDR3: TGTGCCAGCTTATCCCTACCCTACGAGCAGTACTTC. Translating it yields CASLSLPYEQYF.

This clone was found once. V usage is TRBV7-3 and J usage is TRBJ2-1; TRBD1 might be the D (6 bases). CDR3 size: 13 residues. The V gene's germline CDR1 is SGHTA and CDR2 FQGTGA. Trimming shortened V by 5 bases and J by 9 bases, and 14 bases separated the two germline ends. Here the CDR3 DNA reads TGTGCCAGCAGCCCTGAGGGGGTTGGTGAGCAGTTCTTC. Its translation is CASSPEGVGEQFF. Using reference TRBV7-3 and TRBJ2-1 for the parts outside the CDR3, the full variable domain is GAGVSQTPSNKVTEKGKYVELRCDPISGHTALYWYRQSLGQGPEFLIYFQGTGAADDSGLPNDRFFAVRPEGSVSTLKIQRTERGDSAVYLCASSPEGVGEQFFGPGTRLTVL.

This chain joins TRBV29-1 and TRBJ1-4; weak D call: TRBD1 (5 bases). Germline V gives CDR1 SQVTM, CDR2 ANQGSEA. The V end was cut by 6 bases, the J end by 8 bases, with 16 bases between. The CDR3 is made up of 13 amino acids. Here the CDR3 DNA reads TGCAGCGTGACCTCGGGGGGGAACGAAAAACTGTTTTTT. Its protein is CSVTSGGNEKLFF.